Listed below are T cell receptor beta chains from one sample, sequenced in a study of technical replicates of blood from a few donors. Repertoires were generated with immunoSEQ multiplex PCR, while TCRdb's copy carries only in-frame clones and drops some. The table includes about 13,000 clones, 75% to 85% detected once. Sequenced sample: PBMCs. The origin of the receptors is a human donor in good health. Both conserved end residues are part of each CDR3. Fields, in order: D gene, V gene, J gene, clone size, CDR3 protein, CDR3 DNA. The D gene is left open where the match is weak. Not all rows give a size; the values are once, few, many and, for expanded clones, a class.

d_call: .
v_call: TRBV19
j_call: TRBJ1-1
clone_size: .
cdr3_aa: CASSIGRGWTEAFF
cdr3_nt: TGTGCCAGTAGTATCGGCAGGGGTTGGACTGAAGCTTTCTTT

d_call: .
v_call: TRBV18
j_call: TRBJ2-7
clone_size: once
cdr3_aa: CASSSPLSEQYF
cdr3_nt: TGTGCCAGCTCATCACCCTTGAGCGAGCAGTACTTC

d_call: TRBD1
v_call: TRBV28
j_call: TRBJ1-1
clone_size: few
cdr3_aa: CASSSPGTGGEAFF
cdr3_nt: TGTGCCAGCAGTTCACCCGGGACAGGGGGTGAAGCTTTCTTT

d_call: TRBD1
v_call: TRBV27
j_call: TRBJ2-5
clone_size: .
cdr3_aa: CASSPGDRYQETQYF
cdr3_nt: TGTGCCAGCAGTCCGGGGGACAGGTACCAAGAGACCCAGTACTTC

d_call: .
v_call: TRBV27
j_call: TRBJ2-5
clone_size: .
cdr3_aa: CASSLYTEGETQYF
cdr3_nt: TGTGCCAGCAGTTTATATACGGAGGGAGAGACCCAGTACTTC

d_call: .
v_call: TRBV2
j_call: TRBJ2-1
clone_size: .
cdr3_aa: CASSATSDEQFF
cdr3_nt: TGTGCCAGCAGTGCAACTAGTGATGAGCAGTTCTTC

d_call: .
v_call: TRBV19
j_call: TRBJ1-1
clone_size: .
cdr3_aa: CASSPQGRHTEAFF
cdr3_nt: TGTGCCAGTAGCCCACAGGGAAGGCACACTGAAGCTTTCTTT

d_call: .
v_call: TRBV6-5
j_call: TRBJ1-3
clone_size: once
cdr3_aa: CASGWGIGNTIYF
cdr3_nt: TGTGCCAGCGGTTGGGGCATCGGAAACACCATATATTTT

d_call: TRBD2
v_call: TRBV11-2
j_call: TRBJ2-7
clone_size: .
cdr3_aa: CASSFREVSYEQYF
cdr3_nt: TGTGCCAGCAGCTTTCGGGAGGTCTCCTACGAGCAGTACTTC

d_call: .
v_call: TRBV7-8
j_call: TRBJ2-7
clone_size: once
cdr3_aa: CASSASTGSYEQYF
cdr3_nt: TGTGCCAGCAGCGCCTCTACGGGCTCCTACGAGCAGTACTTC

d_call: TRBD2
v_call: TRBV5-1
j_call: TRBJ2-7
clone_size: .
cdr3_aa: CASSLSGEGLYEQYF
cdr3_nt: TGCGCCAGCAGCTTGTCGGGGGAGGGCCTCTACGAGCAGTACTTC

d_call: TRBD1
v_call: TRBV5-1
j_call: TRBJ2-1
clone_size: .
cdr3_aa: CASIPGGGYNEQFF
cdr3_nt: TGCGCCAGCATCCCAGGGGGCGGTTACAATGAGCAGTTCTTC

d_call: TRBD1
v_call: TRBV5-4
j_call: TRBJ1-1
clone_size: .
cdr3_aa: CASRTSRQGDTEAFF
cdr3_nt: TGTGCCAGCCGGACATCTAGACAGGGCGACACTGAAGCTTTCTTT

d_call: TRBD2
v_call: TRBV5-6
j_call: TRBJ2-1
clone_size: once
cdr3_aa: CASSPDGPSGSNEQFF
cdr3_nt: TGTGCCAGCAGCCCCGATGGCCCTAGCGGATCGAATGAGCAGTTCTTC

d_call: .
v_call: TRBV5-1
j_call: TRBJ2-5
clone_size: once
cdr3_aa: CASSRRGGEETQYF
cdr3_nt: TGCGCCAGCAGCCGCCGGGGCGGGGAAGAGACCCAGTACTTC

d_call: .
v_call: TRBV6-1
j_call: TRBJ2-1
clone_size: .
cdr3_aa: CASRRLQDSYNEQFF
cdr3_nt: TGTGCCAGCAGGAGGTTACAGGACTCCTACAATGAGCAGTTCTTC

d_call: .
v_call: TRBV14
j_call: TRBJ1-1
clone_size: few
cdr3_aa: CASSQGGNTEAFF
cdr3_nt: TGTGCCAGCAGCCAGGGGGGGAACACTGAAGCTTTCTTT

d_call: .
v_call: TRBV6-5
j_call: TRBJ2-3
clone_size: .
cdr3_aa: CASSPTGTSTDTQYF
cdr3_nt: TGTGCCAGCAGTCCCACGGGTACTAGCACAGATACGCAGTATTTT

d_call: TRBD1
v_call: TRBV6-1
j_call: TRBJ2-1
clone_size: .
cdr3_aa: CASKGTANYNEQFF
cdr3_nt: TGTGCCAGCAAAGGGACAGCTAATTACAATGAGCAGTTCTTC

d_call: .
v_call: TRBV19
j_call: TRBJ1-1
clone_size: .
cdr3_aa: CASSIGTGNTEAFF
cdr3_nt: TGTGCCAGTAGTATAGGTACCGGGAACACTGAAGCTTTCTTT

d_call: .
v_call: TRBV10-3
j_call: TRBJ2-7
clone_size: .
cdr3_aa: CAISPSRGISYEQYF
cdr3_nt: TGTGCCATCAGTCCCAGCAGGGGAATTTCCTACGAGCAGTACTTC

d_call: .
v_call: TRBV20-1
j_call: TRBJ2-7
clone_size: .
cdr3_aa: CSALQGNEQYF
cdr3_nt: TGCAGTGCTCTTCAGGGGAACGAGCAGTACTTC

d_call: .
v_call: TRBV29-1
j_call: TRBJ1-1
clone_size: .
cdr3_aa: CSVVRRVTEAFF
cdr3_nt: TGCAGCGTTGTCCGGAGGGTCACTGAAGCTTTCTTT

d_call: .
v_call: TRBV18
j_call: TRBJ2-1
clone_size: .
cdr3_aa: CASSPPSGGEYNEQFF
cdr3_nt: TGTGCCAGCTCACCACCGTCTGGCGGAGAATACAATGAGCAGTTCTTC

d_call: TRBD2
v_call: TRBV7-3
j_call: TRBJ2-3
clone_size: .
cdr3_aa: CASSFAGADTQYF
cdr3_nt: TGTGCCAGCAGCTTTGCGGGAGCCGATACGCAGTATTTT

d_call: TRBD1
v_call: TRBV7-8
j_call: TRBJ1-1
clone_size: once
cdr3_aa: CASSPRGQDTEAFF
cdr3_nt: TGTGCCAGCAGCCCCCGGGGACAGGACACTGAAGCTTTCTTT

d_call: .
v_call: TRBV7-2
j_call: TRBJ2-1
clone_size: .
cdr3_aa: CASSSVGGGYNEQFF
cdr3_nt: TGTGCCAGCAGCTCCGTCGGAGGAGGCTACAATGAGCAGTTCTTC

d_call: .
v_call: TRBV14
j_call: TRBJ2-7
clone_size: .
cdr3_aa: CASSQDQVVAWQYF
cdr3_nt: TGTGCCAGCAGCCAAGATCAGGTGGTAGCGTGGCAGTACTTC

d_call: TRBD2
v_call: TRBV7-8
j_call: TRBJ2-1
clone_size: .
cdr3_aa: CASRVTLFSGSVNEQFF
cdr3_nt: TGTGCCAGCAGGGTGACTTTATTTAGCGGGAGTGTGAATGAGCAGTTCTTC

d_call: .
v_call: TRBV5-4
j_call: TRBJ2-5
clone_size: .
cdr3_aa: CASSLVQGGEETQYF
cdr3_nt: TGTGCCAGCAGCTTGGTGCAGGGGGGTGAGGAGACCCAGTACTTC

d_call: TRBD1
v_call: TRBV30
j_call: TRBJ2-3
clone_size: .
cdr3_aa: CAWTDPWRQGADTQYF
cdr3_nt: TGTGCCTGGACCGACCCTTGGCGGCAGGGGGCAGATACGCAGTATTTT

d_call: TRBD2
v_call: TRBV19
j_call: TRBJ2-1
clone_size: .
cdr3_aa: CASSMGGVLAGVQFF
cdr3_nt: TGTGCCAGTAGTATGGGCGGCGTACTAGCGGGAGTACAGTTCTTC

d_call: TRBD1
v_call: TRBV11-2
j_call: TRBJ1-1
clone_size: few
cdr3_aa: CASSAGGLRTTEAFF
cdr3_nt: TGTGCCAGCAGCGCAGGGGGGCTACGGACCACTGAAGCTTTCTTT

d_call: .
v_call: TRBV11-2
j_call: TRBJ1-1
clone_size: .
cdr3_aa: CASSQGLNTEAFF
cdr3_nt: TGTGCCAGCAGCCAGGGACTCAACACTGAAGCTTTCTTT

d_call: .
v_call: TRBV30
j_call: TRBJ1-4
clone_size: .
cdr3_aa: CAWDATGTNEKLFF
cdr3_nt: TGTGCCTGGGACGCAACAGGGACTAATGAAAAACTGTTTTTT

d_call: TRBD1
v_call: TRBV5-1
j_call: TRBJ2-3
clone_size: .
cdr3_aa: CASSSGTGQDTQYF
cdr3_nt: TGCGCCAGCAGCTCTGGGACAGGGCAAGATACGCAGTATTTT

d_call: .
v_call: TRBV7-2
j_call: TRBJ1-1
clone_size: once
cdr3_aa: CASSFARTEAFF
cdr3_nt: TGTGCCAGCAGCTTCGCTAGGACTGAAGCTTTCTTT

d_call: .
v_call: TRBV5-1
j_call: TRBJ2-5
clone_size: .
cdr3_aa: CASSLLGTPQETQYF
cdr3_nt: TGCGCCAGCAGCTTGCTTGGGACACCCCAAGAGACCCAGTACTTC

d_call: .
v_call: TRBV6-1
j_call: TRBJ1-5
clone_size: few
cdr3_aa: CASSVDQPQHF
cdr3_nt: TGTGCCAGCAGCGTCGATCAGCCCCAGCATTTT

d_call: .
v_call: TRBV5-1
j_call: TRBJ1-3
clone_size: few
cdr3_aa: CASSSEQGNTIYF
cdr3_nt: TGCGCCAGCAGCTCAGAACAAGGAAACACCATATATTTT

d_call: .
v_call: TRBV6-1
j_call: TRBJ1-1
clone_size: .
cdr3_aa: CASSEDRGAARNTEAFF
cdr3_nt: TGTGCCAGCAGTGAAGATCGGGGGGCGGCTAGGAACACTGAAGCTTTCTTT

d_call: .
v_call: TRBV19
j_call: TRBJ2-7
clone_size: .
cdr3_aa: CASSDLGTRGYEQYF
cdr3_nt: TGTGCCAGTAGTGACCTGGGGACCAGGGGCTACGAGCAGTACTTC

d_call: TRBD2
v_call: TRBV27
j_call: TRBJ2-7
clone_size: .
cdr3_aa: CASSFQAGGPGEQYF
cdr3_nt: TGTGCCAGCAGTTTCCAAGCGGGAGGGCCCGGCGAGCAGTACTTC

d_call: TRBD1
v_call: TRBV5-1
j_call: TRBJ2-1
clone_size: .
cdr3_aa: CASSWGQAAYNEQFF
cdr3_nt: TGCGCCAGCAGCTGGGGACAGGCAGCCTACAATGAGCAGTTCTTC

d_call: .
v_call: TRBV2
j_call: TRBJ2-5
clone_size: .
cdr3_aa: CASSGRVRETQYF
cdr3_nt: TGTGCCAGCAGTGGGAGGGTCCGAGAGACCCAGTACTTC

d_call: TRBD2
v_call: TRBV6-4
j_call: TRBJ2-1
clone_size: .
cdr3_aa: CASRKTSGLSNEQFF
cdr3_nt: TGTGCCAGCAGAAAAACTAGCGGGCTCAGTAATGAGCAGTTCTTC

d_call: TRBD1
v_call: TRBV2
j_call: TRBJ2-6
clone_size: .
cdr3_aa: CGTGSGANVLTF
cdr3_nt: TGTGGGACAGGGTCTGGGGCCAACGTCCTGACTTTC

d_call: .
v_call: TRBV21-1
j_call: TRBJ2-1
clone_size: .
cdr3_aa: CASSKLLADDNEQFF
cdr3_nt: TGTGCCAGCAGCAAATTACTAGCGGACGACAATGAGCAGTTCTTC

d_call: TRBD1
v_call: TRBV27
j_call: TRBJ2-7
clone_size: few
cdr3_aa: CASSSGQALFLGEQYF
cdr3_nt: TGTGCCAGCAGTTCCGGACAGGCCCTATTTCTGGGGGAGCAGTACTTC

d_call: TRBD1
v_call: TRBV19
j_call: TRBJ2-7
clone_size: .
cdr3_aa: CASSIDLQGAYEQYF
cdr3_nt: TGTGCCAGTAGTATAGACCTACAGGGGGCCTACGAGCAGTACTTC

d_call: TRBD2
v_call: TRBV5-1
j_call: TRBJ2-7
clone_size: .
cdr3_aa: CASSLQAGGPSQFGEQYF
cdr3_nt: TGCGCCAGCAGCCTACAAGCGGGAGGGCCCTCCCAGTTCGGCGAGCAGTACTTC

d_call: .
v_call: TRBV19
j_call: TRBJ1-1
clone_size: .
cdr3_aa: CASSPPTTYTEAFF
cdr3_nt: TGTGCCAGTAGTCCCCCGACAACCTACACTGAAGCTTTCTTT

d_call: TRBD2
v_call: TRBV11-3
j_call: TRBJ2-3
clone_size: .
cdr3_aa: CASSLGEGDTDTQYF
cdr3_nt: TGTGCCAGCAGCTTAGGGGAGGGAGACACAGATACGCAGTATTTT

d_call: .
v_call: TRBV5-1
j_call: TRBJ2-6
clone_size: .
cdr3_aa: CASSPPSGANVLTF
cdr3_nt: TGCGCCAGCAGCCCCCCTTCTGGGGCCAACGTCCTGACTTTC

d_call: TRBD1
v_call: TRBV5-1
j_call: TRBJ1-2
clone_size: .
cdr3_aa: CASSFSTGGYGYTF
cdr3_nt: TGCGCCAGCAGCTTTTCCACAGGGGGCTATGGCTACACCTTC

d_call: TRBD1
v_call: TRBV19
j_call: TRBJ1-5
clone_size: once
cdr3_aa: CASSLPQGVNMQPQHF
cdr3_nt: TGTGCCAGTAGCCTACCCCAGGGGGTAAATATGCAGCCCCAGCATTTT

d_call: TRBD2
v_call: TRBV5-6
j_call: TRBJ2-1
clone_size: .
cdr3_aa: CASSLLAGGWGTYNEQFF
cdr3_nt: TGTGCCAGCAGTCTGCTAGCGGGGGGGTGGGGGACCTACAATGAGCAGTTCTTC

d_call: TRBD1
v_call: TRBV13
j_call: TRBJ1-2
clone_size: .
cdr3_aa: CASSLQGVDGYTF
cdr3_nt: TGTGCCAGCAGCTTACAGGGGGTTGATGGCTACACCTTC